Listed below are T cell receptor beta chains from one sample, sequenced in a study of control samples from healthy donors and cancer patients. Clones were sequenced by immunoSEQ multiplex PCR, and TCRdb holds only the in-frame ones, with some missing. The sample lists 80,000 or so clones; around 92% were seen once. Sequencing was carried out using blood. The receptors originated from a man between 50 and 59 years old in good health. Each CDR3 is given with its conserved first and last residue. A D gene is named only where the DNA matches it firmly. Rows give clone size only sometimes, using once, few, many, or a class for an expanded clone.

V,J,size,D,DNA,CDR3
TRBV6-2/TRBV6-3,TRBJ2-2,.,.,TGTGCCAGCAGTTCCAAAGGCGCAGTGAACACCGGGGAGCTGTTTTTT,CASSSKGAVNTGELFF
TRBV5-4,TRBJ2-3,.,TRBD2,TGTGCCAGCAGCTTGGTTGGTAGCGGGGTCACAGATACGCAGTATTTT,CASSLVGSGVTDTQYF
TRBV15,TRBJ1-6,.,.,TGTGCCACCAGCAGCAGGGGTAATTCACCCCTCCACTTT,CATSSRGNSPLHF
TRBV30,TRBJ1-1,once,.,TGTGCCTGGAGTGTACTGAACGGCCCTAACACTGAAGCTTTCTTT,CAWSVLNGPNTEAFF
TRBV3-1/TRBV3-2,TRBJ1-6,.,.,TGTGCCAGCAGCCAAAATCCAGATTCACCCCTCCACTTT,CASSQNPDSPLHF
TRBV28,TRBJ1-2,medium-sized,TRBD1,TGTGCCAGCAGTTCCGGACAGGGGAGGGTCGGTGGCTACACCTTC,CASSSGQGRVGGYTF
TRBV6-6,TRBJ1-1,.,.,TGTGCCACTACATCAAATGGCGGGACCGTGAACACTGAAGCTTTCTTT,CATTSNGGTVNTEAFF
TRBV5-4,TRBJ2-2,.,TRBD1,TGTGCCAGCAGCGCCCGGGACAGGGATTCCGGGGAGCTGTTTTTT,CASSARDRDSGELFF
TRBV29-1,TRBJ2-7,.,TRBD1,TGCAGCGTTGTAACAGGGGGCTACGAGCAGTACTTC,CSVVTGGYEQYF
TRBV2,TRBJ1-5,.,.,TGTGCCAGCAGTGGCTCACGGCATGGCAATCAGCCCCAGCATTTT,CASSGSRHGNQPQHF
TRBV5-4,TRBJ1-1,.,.,TGTGCCAGCAGCCCTTCGGCCGGTTTGAACACTGAAGCTTTCTTT,CASSPSAGLNTEAFF
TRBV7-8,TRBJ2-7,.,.,TGTGCCAGCAGCCCTAGGGTACGGGGAGAGCAGTACTTC,CASSPRVRGEQYF
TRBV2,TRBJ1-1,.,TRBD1,TGTGCCAGCAGTGAAGTGGGGACAGGGGGCACTGAAGCTTTCTTT,CASSEVGTGGTEAFF
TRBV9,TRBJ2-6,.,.,TGTGCCAGCAGCCCCCGAACTGACAGAAGCTCTGGGGCCAACGTCCTGACTTTC,CASSPRTDRSSGANVLTF
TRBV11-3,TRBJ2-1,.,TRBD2,TGTGCCAGCAGCGCGCCCGGGACTAGCTCCCACAATGAGCAGTTCTTC,CASSAPGTSSHNEQFF